This T cell receptor (beta chain) was documented in a study of breast tumors, draining lymph nodes, adjacent tissues. General study results and limits: Compared with lymph nodes, tumors were less diverse; compared with nontumor tissue, more.

Samples came from axillary lymph nodes draining the breast cancer. This clonotype has at least ten counts. Antigen specificity is unknown. V lost 2 bases, J lost 5 bases, and 21 bases lay in between. The CDR3 is 17 residues long. TCRdb ran MiXCR on the multiplex PCR reads and lists one entry per CDR3 protein. The repertoire consists of some 130,000 distinct CDR3 sequences, with about 20% occurring once and the leading ten covering about 2.6%. The specimen was axillary lymph node tissue. This sequence originates from a female donor with breast cancer. Some clones in this sample may be carry-over from other donors' samples. The chain couples TRBV12-3 or TRBV12-4 to TRBJ2-5; D is possibly TRBD1 (7 bases). Here the CDR3 DNA reads TGTGCCAGCAGTTTATTCCGTGGGGCAGGGGGGCGGGAGACCCAGTACTTC. It encodes CASSLFRGAGGRETQYF.